These T cell receptor beta chains were read from a single sample in a study of vaccination and CD4 T cells after COVID-19. No antigen has been identified for these receptors. TCRdb ran MiXCR on the PCR reads and lists one entry per CDR3 protein. The sample lists around 3,300 distinct CDR3 sequences, about 84% occurring once. Sequenced: CD4+ T cells from blood, cultured in vitro. Receptors were obtained from a human donor who had recovered from COVID-19. Each CDR3 is given with its conserved first and last residue. The order of the fields is D gene, V gene, clone size, J gene, CDR3 length, CDR3 DNA, CDR3 protein. The D gene is left open where the match is weak. Clone size, where shown, is once, few, many, or a class for clones that have expanded.

D gene: -
V gene: TRBV6-5
clone size: -
J gene: TRBJ2-3
CDR3 length: 11
CDR3 DNA: TGTGCCAGCAGTTTCGGAGATACGCAGTATTTT
CDR3 protein: CASSFGDTQYF

D gene: TRBD1
V gene: TRBV7-9
clone size: -
J gene: TRBJ1-1
CDR3 length: 16
CDR3 DNA: TGTGCCAGCAGCGTACCGACAGGGGGATTATACACTGAAGCTTTCTTT
CDR3 protein: CASSVPTGGLYTEAFF

D gene: TRBD1
V gene: TRBV12-3/TRBV12-4
clone size: few
J gene: TRBJ2-2
CDR3 length: 17
CDR3 DNA: TGTGCCAGCACTTCCTTCTTGGGACAGGGTAACACCGGGGAGCTGTTTTTT
CDR3 protein: CASTSFLGQGNTGELFF

D gene: -
V gene: TRBV7-6
clone size: -
J gene: TRBJ2-5
CDR3 length: 14
CDR3 DNA: TGTGCCAGCAGTTATTCCGGGACCTCCAAGACCCAGTACTTC
CDR3 protein: CASSYSGTSKTQYF

D gene: -
V gene: TRBV2
clone size: -
J gene: TRBJ1-3
CDR3 length: 14
CDR3 DNA: TGTGCCAGCAATTCCGTCCGCTCTGGAAACACCATATATTTT
CDR3 protein: CASNSVRSGNTIYF

D gene: TRBD1
V gene: TRBV20-1
clone size: -
J gene: TRBJ1-2
CDR3 length: 16
CDR3 DNA: TGCAGTGCTAGAGGCACAGGCGGGACAGGGTTCGAGAGGTGCACCTTC
CDR3 protein: CSARGTGGTGFERCTF

D gene: -
V gene: TRBV12-3/TRBV12-4
clone size: large
J gene: TRBJ1-1
CDR3 length: 14
CDR3 DNA: TGTGCCAGCAGTTTAAGCTCGGGGAACACTGAAGCTTTCTTT
CDR3 protein: CASSLSSGNTEAFF

D gene: -
V gene: TRBV27
clone size: few
J gene: TRBJ2-1
CDR3 length: 17
CDR3 DNA: TGTGCCAGCAGTTTCGCTCTATCGGCGGCACCATACAATGAGCAGTTCTTC
CDR3 protein: CASSFALSAAPYNEQFF

D gene: -
V gene: TRBV6-1
clone size: -
J gene: TRBJ1-5
CDR3 length: 13
CDR3 DNA: TGTGCCAGTAGTACAGTGAGCAATCAGCCCCAGCATTTT
CDR3 protein: CASSTVSNQPQHF

D gene: TRBD2
V gene: TRBV6-4
clone size: once
J gene: TRBJ2-3
CDR3 length: 20
CDR3 DNA: TGTGCCAGCAGTCCTAATTCCGGGACTAGCGGGGGGGCTAGAACAGATACGCAGTATTTT
CDR3 protein: CASSPNSGTSGGARTDTQYF

D gene: TRBD1
V gene: TRBV10-3
clone size: -
J gene: TRBJ2-7
CDR3 length: 15
CDR3 DNA: TGTGCCATCAGTACCCGGGACAGGGGAACCTACGAGCAGTACTTC
CDR3 protein: CAISTRDRGTYEQYF

D gene: -
V gene: TRBV20-1
clone size: -
J gene: TRBJ1-6
CDR3 length: 15
CDR3 DNA: TGCAGTGCTGCCGACCGGAGCTCCTATAACTCACCCCTCCACTTT
CDR3 protein: CSAADRSSYNSPLHF

D gene: -
V gene: TRBV20-1
clone size: -
J gene: TRBJ2-7
CDR3 length: 17
CDR3 DNA: TGCAGTGCTAGAGATCCCCTCCAGAAGGGGGACAACTACGAGCAGTACTTC
CDR3 protein: CSARDPLQKGDNYEQYF

D gene: -
V gene: TRBV7-9
clone size: -
J gene: TRBJ2-3
CDR3 length: 13
CDR3 DNA: TGTGCCAGCAGCTTAGATGGAACAGATACGCAGTATTTT
CDR3 protein: CASSLDGTDTQYF

D gene: TRBD1
V gene: TRBV27
clone size: -
J gene: TRBJ2-2
CDR3 length: 17
CDR3 DNA: TGTGCCAGCAGCATTACCGGGACAGGGGCTGGCACCGGGGAGCTGTTTTTT
CDR3 protein: CASSITGTGAGTGELFF

D gene: -
V gene: TRBV2
clone size: -
J gene: TRBJ1-4
CDR3 length: 12
CDR3 DNA: TGTGCCAGCATAATTGGACAGGAAAAACTGTTTTTT
CDR3 protein: CASIIGQEKLFF

D gene: -
V gene: TRBV12-5
clone size: once
J gene: TRBJ1-1
CDR3 length: 15
CDR3 DNA: TGTGCTAGTGGTGGGGGAAAGCGGCTGAACACTGAAGCTTTCTTT
CDR3 protein: CASGGGKRLNTEAFF

D gene: TRBD1
V gene: TRBV27
clone size: -
J gene: TRBJ2-7
CDR3 length: 15
CDR3 DNA: TGTGCCAGCAGCCCAGGATGGGACAGAACATACGAGCAGTACTTC
CDR3 protein: CASSPGWDRTYEQYF

D gene: -
V gene: TRBV15
clone size: once
J gene: TRBJ1-1
CDR3 length: 18
CDR3 DNA: TGTGCCACCAGCAGAGGTAGGGGCCAGGCAGGGTTTGGTGCTGAAGCTTTCTTT
CDR3 protein: CATSRGRGQAGFGAEAFF

D gene: -
V gene: TRBV6-1
clone size: -
J gene: TRBJ1-6
CDR3 length: 15
CDR3 DNA: TGTGCCAGCAGTGTAATTAAGGGATACGATTCACCCCTCCACTTT
CDR3 protein: CASSVIKGYDSPLHF

D gene: -
V gene: TRBV10-3
clone size: -
J gene: TRBJ2-1
CDR3 length: 15
CDR3 DNA: TGTGCCATCAGTGATAGACAGGAATCGTCCAGTGAGCAGTTCTTC
CDR3 protein: CAISDRQESSSEQFF

D gene: -
V gene: TRBV6-2/TRBV6-3
clone size: -
J gene: TRBJ2-7
CDR3 length: 15
CDR3 DNA: TGTGCCAGCAGACTTCTGGGAGAGGCGTCCTACGAGCAGTACTTC
CDR3 protein: CASRLLGEASYEQYF

D gene: -
V gene: TRBV7-9
clone size: -
J gene: TRBJ1-4
CDR3 length: 15
CDR3 DNA: TGTGCCAGCAGCTTAGAAGGAGGGATCAATGAAAAACTGTTTTTT
CDR3 protein: CASSLEGGINEKLFF

D gene: -
V gene: TRBV7-2
clone size: -
J gene: TRBJ2-5
CDR3 length: 13
CDR3 DNA: TGTGCCAGCAGCCCGGGGGTGAGAGAGACCCAGTACTTC
CDR3 protein: CASSPGVRETQYF

D gene: -
V gene: TRBV6-2/TRBV6-3
clone size: -
J gene: TRBJ1-2
CDR3 length: 16
CDR3 DNA: TGTGCCAGCGGCCGGGTTCGGTCCGTGTATGTGGGTGGCTACACCTTC
CDR3 protein: CASGRVRSVYVGGYTF

D gene: TRBD2
V gene: TRBV20-1
clone size: -
J gene: TRBJ2-1
CDR3 length: 14
CDR3 DNA: TGCAGTGTCTTTGGGACTAGCTCCTACAATGAGCAGTTCTTC
CDR3 protein: CSVFGTSSYNEQFF

D gene: -
V gene: TRBV10-1
clone size: once
J gene: TRBJ2-3
CDR3 length: 15
CDR3 DNA: TGCGCCAGCAGGGACTCGGGGGTCCCCACAGATACGCAGTATTTT
CDR3 protein: CASRDSGVPTDTQYF

D gene: TRBD1
V gene: TRBV7-3
clone size: once
J gene: TRBJ2-2
CDR3 length: 15
CDR3 DNA: TGTGCCAGCAGCTTGGACAGGTCTGGCACCGGGGAGCTGTTTTTT
CDR3 protein: CASSLDRSGTGELFF

D gene: TRBD1
V gene: TRBV27
clone size: few
J gene: TRBJ1-6
CDR3 length: 15
CDR3 DNA: TGTGCCAGCAGTTTAGTGGGACAGGCTAATTCACCCCTCCACTTT
CDR3 protein: CASSLVGQANSPLHF

D gene: -
V gene: TRBV5-1
clone size: -
J gene: TRBJ1-2
CDR3 length: 15
CDR3 DNA: TGCGCCAGCAGTCCGGGGGGCTCCGACCTCTATGGCTACACCTTC
CDR3 protein: CASSPGGSDLYGYTF

D gene: -
V gene: TRBV7-3
clone size: -
J gene: TRBJ2-5
CDR3 length: 14
CDR3 DNA: TGTGCCAGCAGCGTTACAGGAATCCAAGAGACCCAGTACTTC
CDR3 protein: CASSVTGIQETQYF

D gene: TRBD1
V gene: TRBV5-1
clone size: -
J gene: TRBJ1-1
CDR3 length: 16
CDR3 DNA: TGCGCCAGCAGCTTGGCCCAGGGGGCAGGGAACACTGAAGCTTTCTTT
CDR3 protein: CASSLAQGAGNTEAFF

D gene: -
V gene: TRBV21-1
clone size: -
J gene: TRBJ1-6
CDR3 length: 16
CDR3 DNA: TGTGCCAGCAGCAAAATGTCAGCCGATTCCCCTTCACCCCTCCACTTT
CDR3 protein: CASSKMSADSPSPLHF

D gene: TRBD1
V gene: TRBV4-1
clone size: -
J gene: TRBJ2-5
CDR3 length: 15
CDR3 DNA: TGCGCCAGCAGCCAAGGGACAGGGGGCGGAAAGACCCAGTACTTC
CDR3 protein: CASSQGTGGGKTQYF

D gene: -
V gene: TRBV5-1
clone size: -
J gene: TRBJ2-7
CDR3 length: 13
CDR3 DNA: TGCGCCAGCAGCGGAACAGGGAACTACGAGCAGTACTTC
CDR3 protein: CASSGTGNYEQYF

D gene: TRBD2
V gene: TRBV7-2
clone size: -
J gene: TRBJ2-3
CDR3 length: 15
CDR3 DNA: TGTGCCAGCAGCTATTGGACTAGCGACACAGATACGCAGTATTTT
CDR3 protein: CASSYWTSDTDTQYF

D gene: -
V gene: TRBV7-9
clone size: -
J gene: TRBJ1-3
CDR3 length: 15
CDR3 DNA: TGTGCCAGCAGCTTAGCAGCGTTCTCGGGAAACACCATATATTTT
CDR3 protein: CASSLAAFSGNTIYF

D gene: TRBD2
V gene: TRBV10-3
clone size: -
J gene: TRBJ2-3
CDR3 length: 19
CDR3 DNA: TGTGCCATCAGCCGAGCACTAGCGGGGGGCCGACAGAGCACAGATACGCAGTATTTT
CDR3 protein: CAISRALAGGRQSTDTQYF

D gene: -
V gene: TRBV7-2
clone size: -
J gene: TRBJ1-5
CDR3 length: 12
CDR3 DNA: TGTGCCAGCAGCTTGGAGGTTCAGCCCCAGCATTTT
CDR3 protein: CASSLEVQPQHF

D gene: -
V gene: TRBV2
clone size: -
J gene: TRBJ1-5
CDR3 length: 14
CDR3 DNA: TGTGCCAGCACCCCCACGGGATCCAATCAGCCCCAGCATTTT
CDR3 protein: CASTPTGSNQPQHF

D gene: TRBD2
V gene: TRBV3-1
clone size: -
J gene: TRBJ2-7
CDR3 length: 14
CDR3 DNA: TGTGCCAGCAGCCTATCTTCTGGGGGGGACGAGCAGTACTTC
CDR3 protein: CASSLSSGGDEQYF

D gene: TRBD2
V gene: TRBV20-1
clone size: -
J gene: TRBJ2-1
CDR3 length: 13
CDR3 DNA: TGCAGTGCTGGGGAGGGCCTCTACAATGAGCAGTTCTTC
CDR3 protein: CSAGEGLYNEQFF

D gene: -
V gene: TRBV28
clone size: -
J gene: TRBJ1-1
CDR3 length: 13
CDR3 DNA: TGTGCCAGCAGTTTATGGGGGGTACAGGGAGCTTTCTTT
CDR3 protein: CASSLWGVQGAFF

D gene: -
V gene: TRBV6-2/TRBV6-3
clone size: few
J gene: TRBJ1-2
CDR3 length: 15
CDR3 DNA: TGTGCCAGCAGTCCAGACGGGAGCTTTAACTATGGCTACACCTTC
CDR3 protein: CASSPDGSFNYGYTF

D gene: TRBD1
V gene: TRBV6-2/TRBV6-3
clone size: -
J gene: TRBJ1-5
CDR3 length: 16
CDR3 DNA: TGTGCCAGCAGTAAGACAGGGGTGGGAAGCAATCAGCCCCAGCATTTT
CDR3 protein: CASSKTGVGSNQPQHF